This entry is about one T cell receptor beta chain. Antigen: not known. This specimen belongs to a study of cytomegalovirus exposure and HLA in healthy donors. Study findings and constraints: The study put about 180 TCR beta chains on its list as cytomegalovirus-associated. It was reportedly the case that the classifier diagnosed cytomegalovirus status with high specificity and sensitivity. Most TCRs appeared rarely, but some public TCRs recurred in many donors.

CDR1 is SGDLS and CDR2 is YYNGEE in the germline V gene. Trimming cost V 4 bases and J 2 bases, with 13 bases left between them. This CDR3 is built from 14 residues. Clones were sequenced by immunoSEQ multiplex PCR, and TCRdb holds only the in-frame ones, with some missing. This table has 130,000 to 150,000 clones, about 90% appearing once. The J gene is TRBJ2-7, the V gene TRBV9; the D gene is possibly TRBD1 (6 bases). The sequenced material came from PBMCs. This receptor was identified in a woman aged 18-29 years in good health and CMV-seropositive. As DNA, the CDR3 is TGTGCCAGCAGCCCACGGGACAAAACCTACGAGCAGTACTTC. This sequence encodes CASSPRDKTYEQYF.